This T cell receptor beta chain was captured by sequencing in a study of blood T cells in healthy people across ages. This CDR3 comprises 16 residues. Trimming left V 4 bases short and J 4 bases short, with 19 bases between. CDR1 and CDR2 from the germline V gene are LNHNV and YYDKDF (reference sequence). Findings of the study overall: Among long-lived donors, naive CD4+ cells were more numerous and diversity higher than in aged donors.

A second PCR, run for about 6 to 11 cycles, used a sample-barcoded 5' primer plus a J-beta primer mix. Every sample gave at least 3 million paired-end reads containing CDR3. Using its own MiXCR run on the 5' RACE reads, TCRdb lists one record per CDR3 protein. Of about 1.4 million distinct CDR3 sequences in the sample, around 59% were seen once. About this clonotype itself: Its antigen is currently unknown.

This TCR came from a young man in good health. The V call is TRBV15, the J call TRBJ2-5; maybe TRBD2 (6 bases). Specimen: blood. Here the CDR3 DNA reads TGTGCCACCAGCAATACCCAGGGAGGATTTGGAGAGACCCAGTACTTC. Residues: CATSNTQGGFGETQYF. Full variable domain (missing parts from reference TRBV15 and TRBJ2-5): DAMVIQNPRYQVTQFGKPVTLSCSQTLNHNVMYWYQQKSSQAPKLLFHYYDKDFNNEADTPDNFQSRRPNTSFCFLDIRSPGLGDTAMYLCATSNTQGGFGETQYFGPGTRLLVL.